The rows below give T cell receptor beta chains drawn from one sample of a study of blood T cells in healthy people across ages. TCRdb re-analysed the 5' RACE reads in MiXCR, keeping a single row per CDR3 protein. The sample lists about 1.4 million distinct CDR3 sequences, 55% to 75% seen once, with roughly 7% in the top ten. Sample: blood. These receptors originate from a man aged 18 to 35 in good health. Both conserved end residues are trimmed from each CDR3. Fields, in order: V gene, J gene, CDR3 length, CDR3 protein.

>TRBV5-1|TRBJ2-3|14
ASSLLIQGGTDTQY
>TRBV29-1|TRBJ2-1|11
SVEAGGVYEQF
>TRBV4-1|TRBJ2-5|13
ASSQGTGGRETQY
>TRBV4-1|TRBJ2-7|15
ASSQGTGLAGHYEQY
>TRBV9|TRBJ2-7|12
ASSVASGGYEQY
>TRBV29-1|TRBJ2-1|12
SVAGLAENNEQF
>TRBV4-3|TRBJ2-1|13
ASSSEGVGYNEQF
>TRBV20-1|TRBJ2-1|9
SALRGNEQF
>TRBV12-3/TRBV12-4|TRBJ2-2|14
ASSYFGTSGAGELF
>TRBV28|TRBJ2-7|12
ASARAISSYEQY
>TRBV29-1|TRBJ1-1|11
SVAGGGGTEAF
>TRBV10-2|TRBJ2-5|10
ASSWDGETQY
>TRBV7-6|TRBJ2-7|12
ASSLVPRGDEQY
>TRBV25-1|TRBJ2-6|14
ASSHGTGFGANVLT
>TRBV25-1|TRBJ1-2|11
ASSESTGNGYT
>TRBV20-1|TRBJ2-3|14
SARPTLAGGTDTQY
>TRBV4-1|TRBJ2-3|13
ASSQTGGFSDTQY
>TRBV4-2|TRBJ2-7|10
ASSPPVDEQY
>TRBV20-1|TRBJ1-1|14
SARDQRGARHTEAF
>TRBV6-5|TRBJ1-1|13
ASSYSTGRVSEAF
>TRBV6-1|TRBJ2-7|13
ASSEYPTATYEQY
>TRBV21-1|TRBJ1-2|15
ASSNGVHGSAVRGYT
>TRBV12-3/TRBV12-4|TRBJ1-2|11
ASSLKRSGGYT
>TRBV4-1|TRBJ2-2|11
ASSQDKTGELF
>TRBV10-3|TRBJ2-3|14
AISINSGRAGDTQY
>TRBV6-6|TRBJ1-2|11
ASSYSPDGGYT
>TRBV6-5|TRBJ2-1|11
ASRPDSFLEQF
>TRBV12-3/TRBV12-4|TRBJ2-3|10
AGTLGGDTQY
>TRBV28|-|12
ASSERDSAYEQY
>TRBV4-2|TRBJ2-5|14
ASSPADRGTQETQY
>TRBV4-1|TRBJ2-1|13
ASSQRLAGDNEQF
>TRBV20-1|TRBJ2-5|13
SAEDTRDNWETQY
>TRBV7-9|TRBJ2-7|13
ASSSSRAGDSEQY
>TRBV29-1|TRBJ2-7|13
SVVPGGPSSYEQY
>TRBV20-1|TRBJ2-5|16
SARLAGGVQLPQETQY
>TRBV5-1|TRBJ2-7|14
ASSLRGTSGSYEQY
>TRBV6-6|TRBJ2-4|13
ASSYLRDTKNIQY
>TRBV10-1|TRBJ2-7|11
ASSEGQIYEQY
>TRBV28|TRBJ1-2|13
ASRMRTPTGDGYT
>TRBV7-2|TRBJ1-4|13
ASSLGRTGIEKLF